This T cell receptor (beta chain) was observed in a study of blood T cell repertoires in COVID-19. At the level of the study: Sample material is recorded as cDNA or gDNA derived from T cells, B-cell-depleted T cells, or PBMCs.

Across roughly 25 US areas, participants ranged in age from roughly 18 to 95 years. Participant-given clinical history determined each cohort assignment. From germline, CDR1 is MNHEY and CDR2 SVGAGI. There are 14 residues in the CDR3. V shed 8 bases and J shed 4 bases, with 17 bases lying between them. TCRdb keeps only in-frame clones here, not all; method: immunoSEQ multiplex PCR. The data contain about 220,000 clones, approximately 83% of them singletons. The sample was PBMCs or T cells enriched from blood (not recorded which). The V call is TRBV6-5, the J call TRBJ1-2; perhaps TRBD1 as D (6 bases). This sequence originates from a woman aged 60-75 years who had recovered from COVID-19. DNA of the CDR3: TGTGCCAGCTCCCGACAGGTGTCTATCTATGGCTACACCTTC. This translates into CASSRQVSIYGYTF.